This is a list of T cell receptor beta chains from one sample in a study of OX40 agonist ivuxolimab in advanced cancers. Sequenced by immunoSEQ multiplex PCR; TCRdb stores in-frame clones only, minus some. Here the sample spans over 70,000 clones, under 95% being singletons. The input for sequencing was CD4+ or CD8+ T cells sorted from blood, taken in a trial of the OX40 agonist ivuxolimab. The receptors come from an adult with an advanced solid tumor such as melanoma, head and neck, liver or kidney cancer. The CDR3 runs from the conserved cysteine through the conserved F or W. D genes are given only for firm matches. The listing skips clone size in some rows; elsewhere it reads once, few, many or a size class.

v_call	j_call	clone_size	d_call	cdr3_aa	cdr3_nt
TRBV5-6	TRBJ1-4	-	-	CASSLVRGRGEKLFF	TGTGCCAGCAGCTTGGTGCGGGGAAGGGGTGAAAAACTGTTTTTT
TRBV2	TRBJ1-2	-	-	CASSADSRHYGYTF	TGTGCCAGCAGTGCGGACAGCCGCCACTATGGCTACACCTTC
TRBV4-2	TRBJ2-7	-	TRBD1	CASSQGQGNYEQYF	TGTGCCAGCAGCCAGGGACAGGGTAACTACGAGCAGTACTTC
TRBV7-8	TRBJ2-2	-	-	CASSFVGGGTGELFF	TGTGCCAGCAGCTTTGTGGGTGGAGGCACCGGGGAGCTGTTTTTT
TRBV28	TRBJ2-2	-	-	CASRGTAWATGELFF	TGTGCCAGCAGGGGGACTGCCTGGGCGACCGGGGAGCTGTTTTTT
TRBV6-6	TRBJ2-7	-	-	CASSYLGVGEQYF	TGTGCCAGCAGTTACTTAGGGGTGGGTGAGCAGTACTTC
TRBV7-9	TRBJ2-5	-	-	CASSPTETQYF	TGTGCCAGCAGTCCCACGGAGACCCAGTACTTC
TRBV6-5	TRBJ1-4	once	-	CASSYITGNEKLFF	TGTGCCAGCAGTTACATCACAGGGAATGAAAAACTGTTTTTT
TRBV4-3	TRBJ1-2	-	-	CASSQDPTGERWGYTF	TGCGCCAGCAGCCAAGATCCTACGGGGGAGAGGTGGGGCTACACCTTC
TRBV10-3	TRBJ2-7	-	-	CAISERGGGGASEQYF	TGTGCCATCAGTGAGAGAGGAGGAGGGGGGGCCTCCGAGCAGTACTTC
TRBV9	TRBJ1-3	-	-	CASSVAGSRSSGNTIYF	TGTGCCAGCAGCGTAGCTGGCAGCCGGAGCTCTGGAAACACCATATATTTT
TRBV28	TRBJ2-1	-	TRBD1	CASSNRDRVSYEQFF	TGTGCCAGCAGTAACCGGGACAGGGTATCCTATGAGCAGTTCTTC
TRBV10-3	TRBJ2-4	once	-	CAISESGGRGIQYF	TGTGCCATCAGTGAGTCCGGGGGGCGGGGCATTCAGTACTTC
TRBV4-2	TRBJ2-3	-	-	CASSLRGTSTDTQYF	TGTGCCAGCTCTCTAAGGGGGACCAGCACAGATACGCAGTATTTT
TRBV7-2	TRBJ1-2	once	-	CASSLSVGNNYGYTF	TGTGCCAGCAGCTTAAGCGTGGGGAACAACTATGGCTACACCTTC
TRBV2	TRBJ2-7	-	-	CASSEGRILSYEQYF	TGTGCCAGCAGTGAAGGGCGGATCCTCTCCTACGAGCAGTACTTC
TRBV10-3	TRBJ2-1	-	TRBD2	CAISPGGSYNEQFF	TGTGCCATCAGTCCGGGAGGCTCCTACAATGAGCAGTTCTTC
TRBV29-1	TRBJ1-2	-	TRBD1	CSVVITTGTYGYTF	TGCAGCGTTGTAATTACGACAGGGACGTATGGCTACACCTTC
TRBV27	TRBJ2-5	-	-	CASSLWGGGETQYF	TGTGCCAGCAGTTTATGGGGGGGCGGAGAGACCCAGTACTTC
TRBV6-4	TRBJ2-3	-	TRBD2	CASSQEAGDGGNTQYF	TGTGCCAGCAGTCAGGAAGCGGGAGACGGAGGAAATACGCAGTATTTT
TRBV7-9	TRBJ2-5	-	-	CASSLVSTGQETQYF	TGTGCCAGCAGCTTAGTCAGCACAGGCCAAGAGACCCAGTACTTC
TRBV18	TRBJ2-7	-	TRBD1	CASSPSGTGGYEQYF	TGTGCCAGCTCACCTTCGGGGACAGGGGGCTACGAGCAGTACTTC
TRBV28	TRBJ1-2	-	-	CASSFPTGRTNYGYTF	TGTGCCAGCAGTTTTCCCACAGGAAGAACTAACTATGGCTACACCTTC
TRBV27	TRBJ2-7	-	-	CASSSRLGYEQYF	TGTGCCAGCAGTTCTAGACTGGGCTACGAGCAGTACTTC
TRBV28	TRBJ2-1	-	-	CASSLYSRDEQFF	TGTGCCAGCAGTTTATATTCCCGGGATGAGCAGTTCTTC
TRBV5-6	TRBJ2-1	-	TRBD2	CASSFMTGLATNEQFF	TGTGCCAGCAGCTTTATGACGGGACTAGCTACGAATGAGCAGTTCTTC
TRBV21-1	TRBJ1-5	-	-	CASSKEPWARSNQPQHF	TGTGCCAGCAGCAAAGAGCCGTGGGCGCGGAGCAATCAGCCCCAGCATTTT
TRBV7-8	TRBJ2-5	-	TRBD2	CASSLTPGLRGRETQYF	TGTGCCAGCAGCCTAACTCCGGGGTTGCGCGGGAGAGAGACCCAGTACTTC
TRBV28	TRBJ1-5	-	-	CASSLTQLTQPQHF	TGTGCCAGCAGTTTAACCCAGCTAACACAGCCCCAGCATTTT
TRBV11-2	TRBJ2-1	-	TRBD2	CASSFTGLAGEQFF	TGTGCCAGCAGCTTTACCGGACTAGCCGGTGAGCAGTTCTTC
TRBV18	TRBJ2-3	-	-	CASSPGNTDTQYF	TGTGCCAGCTCACCGGGAAACACAGATACGCAGTATTTT
TRBV28	TRBJ1-1	-	-	CASSQIKTGRGTEAFF	TGTGCCAGCAGCCAAATTAAAACGGGACGCGGCACTGAAGCTTTCTTT
TRBV14	TRBJ2-2	-	-	CASSRDGRTVGELFF	TGTGCCAGCAGCAGGGACGGGAGGACAGTCGGGGAGCTGTTTTTT
TRBV5-4	TRBJ2-5	-	TRBD2	CASSRSTSGSWAETQYF	TGTGCCAGCAGCCGATCGACTAGCGGGAGTTGGGCAGAGACCCAGTACTTC
TRBV5-4	TRBJ1-1	-	-	CASSLGAEGSTEAFF	TGTGCCAGCAGCTTGGGGGCCGAGGGAAGCACTGAAGCTTTCTTT
TRBV7-3	TRBJ2-1	-	-	CASASMGSGEQFF	TGTGCCAGCGCGTCAATGGGGTCTGGTGAGCAGTTCTTC
TRBV6-6	TRBJ2-7	once	-	CASGRLASQGHEQHF	TGTGCCAGCGGTCGACTAGCGTCACAGGGGCACGAGCAGCACTTC
TRBV28	TRBJ1-5	few	TRBD1	CASSRGRNNQPQHF	TGTGCCAGCAGCAGGGGGCGAAACAATCAGCCCCAGCATTTT
TRBV28	TRBJ2-2	-	TRBD1	CASSGTGGRLVTGELFF	TGTGCCAGCAGTGGGACAGGGGGCCGTCTTGTTACCGGGGAGCTGTTTTTT
TRBV19	TRBJ2-7	-	TRBD2	CASSTGTRGEQYF	TGTGCCAGTAGTACAGGGACTAGAGGCGAGCAGTACTTC
TRBV9	TRBJ1-2	-	-	CASSARPDSLYDYGYTF	TGTGCCAGCAGCGCACGCCCGGATTCTCTCTATGACTATGGCTACACCTTC
TRBV18	TRBJ2-5	-	-	CASSPPGGGETQYF	TGTGCCAGCTCCCCCCCTGGAGGGGGAGAGACCCAGTACTTC
TRBV6-5	TRBJ1-1	-	-	CASSYLQMNTEAFF	TGTGCCAGCAGTTACTTACAGATGAACACTGAAGCTTTCTTT
TRBV2	TRBJ2-7	-	TRBD2	CASSENTSGYEQYF	TGTGCCAGCAGTGAAAATACTAGCGGGTACGAGCAGTACTTC
TRBV28	TRBJ2-7	-	TRBD1	CASSLFTGQGIFYEQYF	TGTGCCAGCAGTTTATTCACGGGACAGGGGATTTTCTACGAGCAGTACTTC
TRBV11-1	TRBJ2-1	-	TRBD2	CASSPDTSGYNEQFF	TGTGCCAGCAGCCCCGACACTAGCGGGTACAATGAGCAGTTCTTC
TRBV6-5	TRBJ2-3	few	-	CASSLRRDTDTQYF	TGTGCCAGCAGTTTGAGGCGGGACACAGATACGCAGTATTTT
TRBV5-3	TRBJ2-1	-	-	CARSFWNPYNEQFF	TGTGCCAGAAGCTTCTGGAACCCCTACAATGAGCAGTTCTTC
TRBV5-6	TRBJ2-1	-	-	CASSLQQGLAGNEQFF	TGTGCCAGCAGCCTCCAACAGGGGCTAGCGGGCAATGAGCAGTTCTTC
TRBV7-9	TRBJ2-3	-	TRBD2	CASSLGREVKNTQYF	TGTGCCAGCAGCCTTGGTCGGGAGGTTAAGAATACGCAGTATTTT
TRBV19	TRBJ2-2	-	-	CASSIGGRTGELFF	TGTGCCAGTAGTATCGGGGGGCGCACCGGGGAGCTGTTTTTT
TRBV5-4	TRBJ1-1	-	-	CASSLGRGGTEAFF	TGTGCCAGCAGCTTGGGACGGGGGGGAACTGAAGCTTTCTTT
TRBV19	TRBJ2-5	-	-	CASSIRVWETQYF	TGTGCCAGTAGCATAAGGGTGTGGGAGACCCAGTACTTC
TRBV21-1	TRBJ2-4	-	-	CASRAFLWQGSKNIQYF	TGTGCCAGCAGGGCCTTTTTGTGGCAGGGGTCCAAAAACATTCAGTACTTC
TRBV4-2	TRBJ1-1	once	TRBD1	CASSRATEAGTGVPEAFF	TGTGCCAGCAGCCGAGCTACCGAGGCCGGGACAGGGGTTCCTGAAGCTTTCTTT
TRBV18	TRBJ2-1	-	-	CASSPPRTEYNEQFF	TGTGCCAGCTCACCACCGAGGACAGAGTACAATGAGCAGTTCTTC
TRBV5-4	TRBJ2-7	-	-	CASSLGSATTYEQYF	TGTGCCAGCAGCTTGGGGTCAGCCACCACCTACGAGCAGTACTTC
TRBV19	TRBJ2-5	-	TRBD1	CASSLTGTVETQYF	TGTGCCAGTAGTTTGACAGGGACGGTGGAGACCCAGTACTTC
TRBV7-2	TRBJ1-5	-	-	CASSPDGSNQPQHF	TGTGCCAGCAGCCCGGACGGAAGCAATCAGCCCCAGCATTTT
TRBV19	TRBJ2-6	-	TRBD1	CASSIDLGQGLQWANVLTF	TGTGCCAGTAGTATAGATCTGGGACAGGGCCTCCAGTGGGCCAACGTCCTGACTTTC